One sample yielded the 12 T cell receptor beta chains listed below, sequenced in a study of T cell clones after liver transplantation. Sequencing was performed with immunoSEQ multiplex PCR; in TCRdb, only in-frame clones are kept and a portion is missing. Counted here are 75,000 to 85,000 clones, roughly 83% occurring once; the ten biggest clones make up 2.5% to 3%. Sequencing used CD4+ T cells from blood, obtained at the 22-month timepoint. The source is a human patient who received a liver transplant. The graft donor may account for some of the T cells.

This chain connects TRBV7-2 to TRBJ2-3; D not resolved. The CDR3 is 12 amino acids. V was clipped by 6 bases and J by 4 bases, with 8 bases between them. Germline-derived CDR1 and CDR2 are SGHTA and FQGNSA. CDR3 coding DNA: TGTGCCAGCAGTCCGATGTCAGATACGCAGTATTTT. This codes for CASSPMSDTQYF.

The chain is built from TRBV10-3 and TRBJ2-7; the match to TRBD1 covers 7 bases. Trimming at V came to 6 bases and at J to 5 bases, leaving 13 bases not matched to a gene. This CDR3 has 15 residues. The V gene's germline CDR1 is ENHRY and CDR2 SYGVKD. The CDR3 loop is CAISSGTEVHNEQYF. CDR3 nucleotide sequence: TGTGCCATCAGCTCCGGGACAGAGGTACATAACGAGCAGTACTTC.

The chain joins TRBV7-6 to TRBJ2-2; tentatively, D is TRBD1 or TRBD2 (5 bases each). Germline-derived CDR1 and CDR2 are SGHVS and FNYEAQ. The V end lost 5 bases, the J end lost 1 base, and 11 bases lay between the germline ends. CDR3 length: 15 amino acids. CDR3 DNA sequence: TGTGCCAGCAGCCTAGGGACGCGGAACACCGGGGAGCTGTTTTTT. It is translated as CASSLGTRNTGELFF.

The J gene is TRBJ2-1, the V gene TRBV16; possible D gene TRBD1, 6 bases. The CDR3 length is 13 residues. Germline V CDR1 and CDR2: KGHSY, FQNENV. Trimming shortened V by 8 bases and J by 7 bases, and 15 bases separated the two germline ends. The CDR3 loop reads CASSTRTGNEQFF. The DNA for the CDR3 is TGTGCCAGCTCCACGAGAACAGGGAATGAGCAGTTCTTC. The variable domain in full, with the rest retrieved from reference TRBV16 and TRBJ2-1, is GEEVAQTPKHLVRGEGQKAKLYCAPIKGHSYVFWYQQVLKNEFKFLISFQNENVFDETGMPKERFSAKCLPNSPCSLEIQATKLEDSAVYFCASSTRTGNEQFFGPGTRLTVL.

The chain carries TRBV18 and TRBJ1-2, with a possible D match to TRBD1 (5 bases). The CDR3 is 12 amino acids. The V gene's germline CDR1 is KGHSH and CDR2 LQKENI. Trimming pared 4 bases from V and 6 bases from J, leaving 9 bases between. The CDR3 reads CASSQGRDGYTF. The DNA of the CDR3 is TGTGCCAGCTCACAGGGGAGGGATGGCTACACCTTC.

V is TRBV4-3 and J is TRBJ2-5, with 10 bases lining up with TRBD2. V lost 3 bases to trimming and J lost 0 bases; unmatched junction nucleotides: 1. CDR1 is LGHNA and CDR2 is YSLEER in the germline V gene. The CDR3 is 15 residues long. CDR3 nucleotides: TGCGCCAGCAGCCACGGACTAGCGGACCAAGAGACCCAGTACTTC. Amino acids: CASSHGLADQETQYF.

CDR3 in DNA: TGTGCCAGCAGTTACACCGGGACAGGGCAAGGTGGCTACACCTTC. As protein: CASSYTGTGQGGYTF. V is TRBV6-5 and J is TRBJ1-2; 9 bases align to TRBD1. This CDR3 has 15 amino acids. V shed 2 bases and J 7 bases; nucleotides not matched to a gene: 8. CDR1 and CDR2 (germline): MNHEY, SVGAGI.

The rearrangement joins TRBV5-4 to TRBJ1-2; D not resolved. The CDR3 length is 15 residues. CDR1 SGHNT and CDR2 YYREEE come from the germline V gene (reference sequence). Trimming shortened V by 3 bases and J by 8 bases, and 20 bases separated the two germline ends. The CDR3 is CASSWLRSSEGGYTF. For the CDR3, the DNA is TGTGCCAGCAGCTGGCTCCGTTCCTCTGAGGGAGGCTACACCTTC.

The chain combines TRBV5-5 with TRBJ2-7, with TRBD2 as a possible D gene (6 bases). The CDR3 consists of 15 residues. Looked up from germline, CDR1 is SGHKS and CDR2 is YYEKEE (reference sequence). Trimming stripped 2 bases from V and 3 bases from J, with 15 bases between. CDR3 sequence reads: CASSFSSSVDYEQYF. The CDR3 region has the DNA TGTGCCAGCAGCTTCTCATCTAGCGTTGACTACGAGCAGTACTTC.

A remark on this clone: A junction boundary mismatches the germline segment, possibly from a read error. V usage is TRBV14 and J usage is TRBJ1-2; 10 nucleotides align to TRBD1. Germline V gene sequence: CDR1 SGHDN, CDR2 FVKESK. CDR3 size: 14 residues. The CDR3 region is CASSQDRGRQGASF. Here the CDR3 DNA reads TGTGCCAGCAGCCAAGATAGGGGCAGACAGGGGGCTTCCTTC.

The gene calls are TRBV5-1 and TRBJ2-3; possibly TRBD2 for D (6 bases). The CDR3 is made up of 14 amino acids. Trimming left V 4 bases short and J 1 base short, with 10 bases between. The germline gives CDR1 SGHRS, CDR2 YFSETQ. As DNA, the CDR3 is TGCGCCAGCAGCATGGCTAGCGGCACAGATACGCAGTATTTT. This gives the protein CASSMASGTDTQYF.

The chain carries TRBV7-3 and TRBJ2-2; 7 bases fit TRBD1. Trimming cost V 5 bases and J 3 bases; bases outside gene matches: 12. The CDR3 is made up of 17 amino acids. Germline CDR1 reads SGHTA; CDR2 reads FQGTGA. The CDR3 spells CASSSTPGTVHTGELFF. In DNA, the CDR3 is TGTGCCAGCAGCAGTACCCCCGGGACAGTACACACCGGGGAGCTGTTTTTT. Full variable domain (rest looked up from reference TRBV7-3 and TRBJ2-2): GAGVSQTPSNKVTEKGKYVELRCDPISGHTALYWYRQSLGQGPEFLIYFQGTGAADDSGLPNDRFFAVRPEGSVSTLKIQRTERGDSAVYLCASSSTPGTVHTGELFFGEGSRLTVL.